This TCR beta chain was identified in a study of T cells in Graves' hyperthyroidism and ophthalmopathy. Amplified TCR beta CDR3 regions came from RNA transcripts. A set of HTBI primers served as the primers for a first-round RT-PCR of the TCR CDR3. TCRdb re-derived calls from the multiplex PCR reads in MiXCR, one entry per CDR3 protein. Found here are roughly 700,000 distinct CDR3 sequences, about a third of them singletons; the top ten hold approximately 31%. This clonotype has more than one count but fewer than ten. The germline V gene encodes CDR1 GTSNPN and CDR2 SVGIG (reference sequence). The CDR3 extends over 13 amino acids. The V end was cut by 0 bases, the J end by 3 bases, with 8 bases between.

The receptor comes from a woman aged 40 to 55 with Graves' hyperthyroidism. The rearrangement links TRBV30 to TRBJ1-2; D perhaps matches TRBD1 (5 bases). Sequences were obtained from blood. CDR3 sequence: CAWSVRGYYGYTF. CDR3 DNA sequence: TGTGCCTGGAGTGTACGGGGGTACTATGGCTACACCTTC.